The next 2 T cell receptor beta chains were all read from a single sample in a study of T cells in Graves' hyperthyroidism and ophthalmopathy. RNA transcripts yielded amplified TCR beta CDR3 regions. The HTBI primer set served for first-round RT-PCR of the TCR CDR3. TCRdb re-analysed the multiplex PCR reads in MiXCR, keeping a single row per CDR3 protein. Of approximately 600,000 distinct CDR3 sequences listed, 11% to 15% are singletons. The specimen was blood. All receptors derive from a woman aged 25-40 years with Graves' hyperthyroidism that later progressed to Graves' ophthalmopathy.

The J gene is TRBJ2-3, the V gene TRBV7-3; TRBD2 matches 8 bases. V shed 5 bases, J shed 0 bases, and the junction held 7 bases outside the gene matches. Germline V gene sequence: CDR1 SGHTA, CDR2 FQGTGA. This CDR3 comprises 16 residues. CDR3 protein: CASSPLAGASTDTQYF. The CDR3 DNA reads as TGTGCCAGCAGCCCCCTAGCGGGCGCTAGCACAGATACGCAGTATTTT.

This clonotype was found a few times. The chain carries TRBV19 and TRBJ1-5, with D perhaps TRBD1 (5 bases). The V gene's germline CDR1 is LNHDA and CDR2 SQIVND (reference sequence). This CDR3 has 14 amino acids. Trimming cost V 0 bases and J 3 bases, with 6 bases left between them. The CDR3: CASSIDRANQPQHF. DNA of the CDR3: TGTGCCAGTAGTATAGACAGGGCCAATCAGCCCCAGCATTTT.